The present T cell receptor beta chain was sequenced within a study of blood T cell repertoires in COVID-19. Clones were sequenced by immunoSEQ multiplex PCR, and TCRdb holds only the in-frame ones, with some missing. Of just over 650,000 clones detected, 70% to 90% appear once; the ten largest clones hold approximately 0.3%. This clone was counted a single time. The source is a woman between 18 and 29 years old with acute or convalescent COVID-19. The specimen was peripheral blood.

DNA of the CDR3: TGCGCCAGCAGCCAAGATACATACACTGAAGCTTTCTTT. This codes for CASSQDTYTEAFF. The rearrangement links TRBV4-3 to TRBJ1-1; D is ambiguous. The length of the CDR3 is 13 residues. Germline V CDR1 and CDR2: LGHNA, YSLEER. V was shortened by 0 bases and J by 3 bases, with 5 bases between the two germline ends.